Listed below are T cell receptor beta chains from one sample, sequenced in a study of cytomegalovirus exposure and HLA in healthy donors. The assay was immunoSEQ multiplex PCR, and TCRdb's table has in-frame clones only and misses some. The sample shows roughly 190,000 clones, roughly a tenth of them seen only once. Sequencing used PBMCs. The receptors originated from a woman aged 30 to 39 in good health and CMV-seropositive. The conserved cysteine and the conserved F or W are not part of the CDR3 here. Fields, in order: D gene, V gene, J gene, CDR3 protein. D genes are given only for firm matches.

D gene: .
V gene: TRBV9
J gene: TRBJ2-1
CDR3 protein: ASSAGVPRYSEQF

D gene: .
V gene: TRBV9
J gene: TRBJ2-3
CDR3 protein: ASSVGEGWRGRTDTQY

D gene: .
V gene: TRBV7-4
J gene: TRBJ1-6
CDR3 protein: ASSRTGRQVNYNSPLH

D gene: TRBD2
V gene: TRBV5-5
J gene: TRBJ2-3
CDR3 protein: ASTIGLADTDTQY

D gene: .
V gene: TRBV7-2
J gene: .
CDR3 protein: ASSSRLGVYEQY

D gene: TRBD2
V gene: TRBV2
J gene: TRBJ2-3
CDR3 protein: ASTGLAGPEDTQY

D gene: .
V gene: TRBV9
J gene: TRBJ2-2
CDR3 protein: ASSASGNTGELF

D gene: TRBD1
V gene: TRBV5-1
J gene: TRBJ1-5
CDR3 protein: ASSLGTGAQPQH

D gene: TRBD2
V gene: TRBV11-3
J gene: TRBJ2-3
CDR3 protein: ASSLGGGEPDTQY

D gene: .
V gene: TRBV4-1
J gene: TRBJ2-7
CDR3 protein: ASSQQGAGKYEQY

D gene: .
V gene: TRBV7-6
J gene: TRBJ2-5
CDR3 protein: ASSLEWGWETQY